This TCR beta chain comes out of a study of control samples from healthy donors and cancer patients (dated by TCRdb to about 2020). On this clone itself: Which antigen it targets is not known. Base qualities are not at hand, and no much larger clone is one base apart.

The method behind the library was the immunoSEQ multiplex PCR assay. TCRdb took over this immuneACCESS table, retaining in-frame rearrangements with V and J assigned. Such tables are incomplete; in checked studies, under half of the missing clones stem from an unresolved V gene, and the remainder is unexplained. Within this sample are some 130,000 clones, with about 93% of them counted one time only. Of the sample, roughly 1.7% is held by the ten largest clones. From its cysteine to its phenylalanine, the CDR3 spans 19 amino acids. Only the CDR3 DNA stays, 57 bases, in frame from base 1. As encoded in the germline V gene, CDR1 is SGHTA while CDR2 is FQGTGA. At the junction V is shortened by 6 bases and J by 1 base; bases outside the gene matches: 16.

The rearrangement combines TRBV7-3 with TRBJ2-3, and 10 junctional nucleotides match TRBD2. The sequence was collected from a man aged 50 or older with head and neck cancer. Sequenced material: PBMCs. DNA sequence: TGTGCCAGCAGTAAAGAGACTAGCGGGCTTCTCCGGCGCACAGATACGCAGTATTTT. Translated, this gives CASSKETSGLLRRTDTQYF.